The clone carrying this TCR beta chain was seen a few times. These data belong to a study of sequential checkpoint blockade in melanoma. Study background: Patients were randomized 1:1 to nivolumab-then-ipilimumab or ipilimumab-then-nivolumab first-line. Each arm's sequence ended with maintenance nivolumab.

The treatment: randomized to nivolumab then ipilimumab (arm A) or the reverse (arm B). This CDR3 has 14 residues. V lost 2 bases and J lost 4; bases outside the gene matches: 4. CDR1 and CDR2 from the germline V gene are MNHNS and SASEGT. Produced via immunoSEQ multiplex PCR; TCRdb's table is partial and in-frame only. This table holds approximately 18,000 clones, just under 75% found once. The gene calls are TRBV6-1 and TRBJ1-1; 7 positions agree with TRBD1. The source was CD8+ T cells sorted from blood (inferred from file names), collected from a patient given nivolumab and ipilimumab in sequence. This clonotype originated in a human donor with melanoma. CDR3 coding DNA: TGTGCCAGCAGTGAAACAGGGGAATTCACTGAAGCTTTCTTT. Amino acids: CASSETGEFTEAFF.